The rows below give T cell receptor beta chains drawn from one sample of a study of blood T cell repertoires in COVID-19. Clones were read by immunoSEQ multiplex PCR, and TCRdb kept only the in-frame ones, dropping some. The sample records about 37,000 clones, 80% being singletons. Specimen: peripheral blood. These receptors originate from a woman between 70 and 85 years old with acute or convalescent COVID-19. CDR3s include the opening cysteine and the closing phenylalanine or tryptophan. Each record gives: CDR3 protein, CDR3 DNA, D gene, V gene, J gene, clone size. The D gene is left open where the match is weak. Size is stated for part of the rows, as once, few or many counts, or as a class when the clone is expanded.

CDR3: CASSLEPRAETQYF
DNA: TGTGCCAGCAGCCTCGAACCTCGAGCGGAGACCCAGTACTTC
D: -
V: TRBV7-2
J: TRBJ2-5
size: -

CDR3: CASSPTGGANTGELFF
DNA: TGTGCCAGCTCACCCACAGGGGGCGCGAACACCGGGGAGCTGTTTTTT
D: TRBD1
V: TRBV18
J: TRBJ2-2
size: -

CDR3: CASRGDRAYNSPLHF
DNA: TGTGCCAGCAGAGGAGACAGGGCTTATAATTCACCCCTCCACTTT
D: TRBD1
V: TRBV6-5
J: TRBJ1-6
size: -

CDR3: CASSQLAGGSNEQFF
DNA: TGCGCCAGCAGCCAACTAGCGGGAGGTTCAAATGAGCAGTTCTTC
D: TRBD2
V: TRBV5-1
J: TRBJ2-1
size: -

CDR3: CASSHESGTGGTSGRVDTQYF
DNA: TGTGCCAGCAGCCATGAATCCGGGACAGGGGGGACTAGCGGGAGGGTGGATACGCAGTATTTT
D: TRBD2
V: TRBV4-2
J: TRBJ2-3
size: -

CDR3: CASATGGGGNTIYF
DNA: TGTGCCAGTGCAACCGGCGGCGGAGGAAACACCATATATTTT
D: -
V: TRBV2
J: TRBJ1-3
size: -

CDR3: CASSQATGANVLTF
DNA: TGTGCCAGCAGCCAAGCAACTGGGGCCAACGTCCTGACTTTC
D: -
V: TRBV14
J: TRBJ2-6
size: -

CDR3: CASSQTGKGEQYF
DNA: TGTGCCAGCAGCCAGACAGGGAAAGGCGAGCAGTACTTC
D: TRBD1
V: TRBV3-1/TRBV3-2
J: TRBJ2-7
size: -

CDR3: CASSALQGQGTDTQYF
DNA: TGCGCCAGCAGCGCCCTACAGGGACAGGGCACAGATACGCAGTATTTT
D: TRBD1
V: TRBV5-1
J: TRBJ2-3
size: -

CDR3: CAISTSASGGAVETQYF
DNA: TGTGCCATCAGTACCTCGGCTAGCGGGGGGGCCGTGGAGACCCAGTACTTC
D: TRBD2
V: TRBV10-3
J: TRBJ2-5
size: -

CDR3: CASSQTPGGEKLFF
DNA: TGTGCCAGCAGCCAGACCCCAGGGGGAGAAAAACTGTTTTTT
D: TRBD1
V: TRBV3-1/TRBV3-2
J: TRBJ1-4
size: -

CDR3: CASSLSAGSDTQYF
DNA: TGCGCCAGCAGCTTAAGCGCAGGGTCAGATACGCAGTATTTT
D: -
V: TRBV5-1
J: TRBJ2-3
size: once

CDR3: CASSLGPGGPAETQYF
DNA: TGTGCCAGCAGCTTAGGGCCGGGAGGGCCGGCCGAGACCCAGTACTTC
D: TRBD2
V: TRBV11-2
J: TRBJ2-5
size: -

CDR3: CASSAGTGVMNTEAFF
DNA: TGTGCCAGCTCAGCCGGGACAGGGGTGATGAACACTGAAGCTTTCTTT
D: TRBD1
V: TRBV18
J: TRBJ1-1
size: -